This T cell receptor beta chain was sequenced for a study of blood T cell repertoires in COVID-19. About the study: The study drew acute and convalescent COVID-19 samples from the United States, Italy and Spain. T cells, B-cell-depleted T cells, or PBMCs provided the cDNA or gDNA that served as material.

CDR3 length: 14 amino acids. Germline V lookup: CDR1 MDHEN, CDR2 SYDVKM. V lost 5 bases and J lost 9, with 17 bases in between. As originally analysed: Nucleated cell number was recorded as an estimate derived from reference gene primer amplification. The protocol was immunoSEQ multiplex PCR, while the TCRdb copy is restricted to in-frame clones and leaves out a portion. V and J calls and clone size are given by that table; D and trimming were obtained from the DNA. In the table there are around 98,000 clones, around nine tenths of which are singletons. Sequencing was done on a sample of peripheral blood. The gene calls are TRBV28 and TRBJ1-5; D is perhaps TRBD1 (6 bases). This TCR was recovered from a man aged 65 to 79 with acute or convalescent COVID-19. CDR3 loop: CASSLSGHGRPQHF. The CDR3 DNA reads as TGTGCCAGCAGTCTTTCGGGACACGGGCGGCCCCAGCATTTT. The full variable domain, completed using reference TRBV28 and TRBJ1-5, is DVKVTQSSRYLVKRTGEKVFLECVQDMDHENMFWYRQDPGLGLRLIYFSYDVKMKEKGDIPEGYSVSREKKERFSLILESASTNQTSMYLCASSLSGHGRPQHFGDGTRLSIL.